This T cell receptor beta chain was identified in a study of T cell repertoires in cytomegalovirus infection. TCRdb processed the reads anew with MiXCR; each CDR3 protein has one entry. The sample has about 400,000 distinct CDR3 sequences, roughly 18% seen once. Sequencing input: PBMCs. This clonotype was obtained from a human donor in good health (CMV status not recorded). Some clones in this sample may be carry-over from other donors' samples.

The CDR3 DNA reads as TGTGCCAGCAGGGATAGCCAATTTTGGATAAGCTCTGGAAACACCATATATTTT. The encoded protein is CASRDSQFWISSGNTIYF. The chain employs TRBV28 and TRBJ1-3; D is uncertain. CDR1 is MDHEN and CDR2 is SYDVKM in the germline V gene. Trimming left V 6 bases short and J 0 bases short, with 21 bases between. The CDR3 runs 18 residues.